This TCR beta chain was retrieved from a study of Tregs in tolerant kidney transplant recipients. Study-level points and caveats: In tolerant patients, donor-specific Tregs outgrew total Tregs, suggesting antigen-driven expansion. The small number of patients limits these findings pending further validation.

Germline values: CDR1 LNHNV, CDR2 YYDKDF (reference sequence). Trimming shortened V by 5 bases and J by 5 bases, and 13 bases separated the two germline ends. This CDR3 region has 13 residues. Unstimulated regulatory T cells (CD4+CD25+CD127-), CD4+CD25- non-regulatory cells, CD4 and CD8 cells were FACS-sorted from thawed PBMCs. A word on this clone: Its antigen is undetermined.

Method: immunoSEQ multiplex PCR; TCRdb's copy keeps in-frame clones and lacks some. The data contain tens of thousands of clones, 85% to 90% of them singletons. The starting material was CD4+ T cells from blood, obtained before the transplant. The V gene is TRBV15, the J gene TRBJ2-7; weak D call: TRBD2 (6 bases). This clonotype was obtained from a human donor who received a combined kidney and bone marrow transplant. CDR3 nucleotide sequence: TGTGCCACCAGCGGCGGGGCAGGGCACGAGCAGTACTTC. Its translation is CATSGGAGHEQYF.